The next 14 T cell receptor beta chains were all read from a single sample in a study of prognosis after radiotherapy for stage I lung cancer (dated by TCRdb to the early 2020s). These reads were obtained on an Illumina HiSeq 3000. Two rounds of multiplex PCR on genomic DNA were used to amplify the TCR beta CDR3 region. In the first round of PCR, primers specific to each TRBV and TRBJ gene were used, and the primer sequences are filed in Chinese patent CN105087789A. TCRdb ran its own pipeline on the public reads, namely fastp trimming at Q25 and MiXCR clone calling, and kept in-frame beta chains. All rows with the same CDR3 protein become a single entry with the most common DNA and genes. This sample holds roughly 26,000 distinct CDR3 sequences; around 30% were observed only once. The ten largest clones capture about 33% of the sample. This material consisted of PBMCs, taken before or after stereotactic body radiation therapy (not recorded which). The receptor source for this set is a donor aged 50 or older with non-small cell lung cancer.

With respect to this clonotype: A clone one base away is much larger, so this may be a read error. The chain combines TRBV6-2 or TRBV6-3 with TRBJ1-4; no firm D call. This CDR3 is 17 amino acids long. Germline loops: CDR1 MNHEY, CDR2 SVGEGT. The CDR3 coding sequence is TGTTCCAGCAGTGAAGGTGGGGAGGTGACTCCTAATGAAAAACTGTTTTTT. Its protein is CSSSEGGEVTPNEKLFF.

This clonotype was seen only once. An end of the junction differs from the germline gene, which may be a read error. V usage is TRBV14 and J usage is TRBJ2-7, with D maybe TRBD1 (6 bases). The CDR3 extends over 15 amino acids. Germline V gives CDR1 SGHDN, CDR2 FVKESK. The CDR3 nucleotides read TGTGCCATCAGCTTAGTGCAGGGGATGTCCTACGAGCAGTACTTC. Protein product: CAISLVQGMSYEQYF.

In this sample, this clonotype turned up many times. CDR3 bases: TGTGCCAGCAGTTTATCATACAGGGGGCTCGAGAATGAAAAACTGTTTTTT. It encodes CASSLSYRGLENEKLFF. V is TRBV27 and J is TRBJ1-4, with 9 bases matching TRBD1. The V gene end was trimmed by 0 bases and the J gene end by 5 bases; junction bases not matched to a gene: 7. The CDR3 totals 17 residues. Germline V CDR1 and CDR2: MNHEY, SMNVEV (reference sequence). The complete variable domain, with remaining parts taken from reference TRBV27 and TRBJ1-4, reads EAQVTQNPRYLITVTGKKLTVTCSQNMNHEYMSWYRQDPGLGLRQIYYSMNVEVTDKGDVPEGYKVSRKEKRNFPLILESPSPNQTSLYFCASSLSYRGLENEKLFFGSGTQLSVL.

J is TRBJ1-1 and V is TRBV6-9, with TRBD1 identical over 10 bases. The CDR3 runs to 16 residues. Germline V gene sequence: CDR1 MNHGY, CDR2 SVAAGI. V lost 4 bases, J lost 1 base, and 6 bases stayed unmatched. The chain's CDR3 is CASSCGDRGPNTEAFF. In nucleotides, the CDR3 is TGTGCCAGCAGTTGCGGAGACAGGGGGCCGAACACTGAAGCTTTCTTT.

Details on this clonotype: One junction end does not reproduce the germline sequence, and a read error may be involved. The V and J genes are TRBV7-9 and TRBJ2-1; D gene ambiguous. From germline, CDR1 is SEHNR and CDR2 FQNEAQ (reference sequence). The CDR3 contains 14 residues. This CDR3 is CVSSLATGSDEQFF. DNA for the CDR3: TGTGTCAGCAGCTTAGCCACCGGCTCAGATGAGCAGTTCTTC.

The genes are TRBV7-2 and TRBJ2-7, with 10 bases identical to TRBD1. The ends lost 6 bases at V and 12 bases at J; junction bases unmatched: 17. Germline loops: CDR1 SGHTA, CDR2 FQGNSA. The CDR3 has 15 residues. The DNA for the CDR3 is TGTGCCAGCAGTCTAGACCCTACCGGGACAGGGGCATGGTACTTC. This codes for CASSLDPTGTGAWYF.

There are many counts of this clonotype. V gene TRBV28 combines with J gene TRBJ2-1; no clear D. The CDR3 contains 13 residues. With 6 bases removed from V and 5 bases from J, the gap between germline ends came to 11 bases. The V gene's germline CDR1 is MDHEN and CDR2 SYDVKM. The CDR3 bases are TGTGCCAGCAGCACCTACAGCAACAATGAGCAGTTCTTC. It translates to CASSTYSNNEQFF.

V usage is TRBV20-1 and J usage is TRBJ2-3, with 11 bases matching TRBD2. The J segment lost 3 bases and the V segment lost 5 bases, leaving 7 bases of the junction unmatched. The CDR3 sequence is 15 residues long. Germline-derived CDR1 and CDR2 are DFQATT and SNEGSKA (reference sequence). CDR3 coding DNA: TGCAGTGCTGGTCCGGGACTAGCGGTGACAGATACGCAGTATTTT. Translated: CSAGPGLAVTDTQYF.

The rearrangement uses TRBV27 and TRBJ2-7; D not resolved. The CDR3 is 12 amino acids. V lost 8 bases and J lost 0, with 8 bases in between. Germline V lookup: CDR1 MNHEY, CDR2 SMNVEV (reference sequence). The CDR3 sequence is CASFGASYEQYF. The CDR3 nucleotides read TGTGCCAGCTTCGGCGCCTCCTACGAGCAGTACTTC.

The chain is built from TRBV20-1 and TRBJ2-7; D possibly corresponds to TRBD1 (6 bases). Germline lookup yields CDR1 DFQATT and CDR2 SNEGSKA (reference sequence). There are 12 residues in the CDR3. Between the trimmed V and J ends, which lost 7 bases and 5 bases, there was a span of 15 bases. The CDR3 sequence is CSEKGHLDEQYF. The CDR3 nucleotides are TGCAGTGAGAAGGGACATCTAGACGAGCAGTACTTC.

This clonotype was detected ten times or more. This chain links TRBV7-6 with TRBJ2-1, with D hard to call. Trimming removed 5 bases from V and 14 bases from J, with 7 bases in between. This CDR3 has 9 residues. Germline V gene data show CDR1 as SGHVS and CDR2 as FNYEAQ. DNA of the CDR3: TGTGCCAGCAGCCCAGATAAGTTCTTC. It yields the protein CASSPDKFF.

The chain uses TRBV30 and TRBJ1-2, with D uncertain. V was cut by 4 bases and J by 2 bases, with 11 bases left in between. Germline V gives CDR1 GTSNPN, CDR2 SVGIG (reference sequence). This CDR3 has 13 residues. The CDR3 here is CAWTPGANYGYTF. The CDR3 coding sequence is TGTGCCTGGACCCCGGGAGCGAACTATGGCTACACCTTC.

Worth noting for this clonotype: At one end, the junction sequence differs from germline, possibly due to a read error. The chain uses TRBV9 and TRBJ2-5, with TRBD1 matching over 7 bases. Germline V gene lookup returns CDR1 SGDLS and CDR2 YYNGEE. CDR3 size: 15 residues. The CDR3 DNA sequence: TGTTCCAGCAGCCCCCGAGAGGGGGCCGTAGAGACCCAGTACTTC. Protein product: CSSSPREGAVETQYF.

There are many counts of this clonotype. This sequence joins TRBV7-2 and TRBJ2-3; maybe TRBD2 (7 bases). CDR3 length: 16 amino acids. CDR1 is SGHTA, CDR2 FQGNSA, per germline. The V gene lost 1 base and the J gene lost 1 base, with 12 bases spanning the gap. CDR3 sequence: CASSLDRGGGTDTQYF. The CDR3, as DNA: TGTGCCAGCAGCTTAGATAGGGGGGGAGGCACAGATACGCAGTATTTT. The whole variable domain, filled in from reference TRBV7-2 and TRBJ2-3, reads GAGVSQSPSNKVTEKGKDVELRCDPISGHTALYWYRQSLGQGLEFLIYFQGNSAPDKSGLPSDRFSAERTGGSVSTLTIQRTQQEDSAVYLCASSLDRGGGTDTQYFGPGTRLTVL.